The rows below give T cell receptor beta chains drawn from one sample of a study of CD8+CD57+ T cells in acquired aplastic anemia. TCRdb re-derived calls from the reads in MiXCR, one entry per CDR3 protein. This table has fewer than 200,000 distinct CDR3 sequences, under 75% appearing once. The sequencing sample was made of sorted CD4+, CD8+, or CD8+CD57+ T cells (not recorded which) from PBMCs. The source is a human donor in good health. CDR3s include the opening cysteine and the closing phenylalanine or tryptophan. The D gene is left open where the match is weak. The size of a clone is reported for some rows only, either as once, few or many, or as a class for expanded clones.

clone_size	v_call	d_call	j_call	cdr3_nt	cdr3_aa
.	TRBV7-2	.	TRBJ2-1	TGTGCCAGCAGCTTAGCCCCGGGGGGCGGGAGCTTCTATGAGCAGTTCTTC	CASSLAPGGGSFYEQFF
.	TRBV30	TRBD2	TRBJ2-1	TGTGCCTGGAGTGTACTAGCGGAAGGCTACAATGAGCAGTTCTTC	CAWSVLAEGYNEQFF
.	TRBV11-2	.	TRBJ1-1	TGTGCCAGCAGCTCCCCCGGTTCCTTCGAACTGAACACTGAAGCTTTCTTT	CASSSPGSFELNTEAFF
.	TRBV7-9	.	TRBJ2-2	TGTGCCAGCAGCTTAGACAGGGCAGGCGGCGAGCTGTTTTTT	CASSLDRAGGELFF
once	TRBV2	.	TRBJ1-2	TGTGCCAGCGTACAGATGAACTATGGCTACACCTTC	CASVQMNYGYTF
many	TRBV5-8	TRBD2	TRBJ2-7	TGTGCCAGCAGTCTACTATCCGGGACTACATCAGACGGGCAGTACTTC	CASSLLSGTTSDGQYF
.	TRBV7-9	TRBD1	TRBJ2-2	TGTGCCAGCAGTCGCGACAGGGACACCGGGGAGCTGTTTTTT	CASSRDRDTGELFF
.	TRBV7-2	.	TRBJ2-1	TGTGCCAGCAGCTTAGCGGGGGGCACCTACAATGAGCAGTTCTTC	CASSLAGGTYNEQFF
.	TRBV5-1	TRBD1	TRBJ2-7	TGCGCCAGCAGCCTAGGGACAGGGATGTACGAGCAGTACTTC	CASSLGTGMYEQYF
.	TRBV18	.	TRBJ2-5	TGTGCCAGCTCACCACCTATAGAAGAGACCCAGTACTTC	CASSPPIEETQYF
.	TRBV5-1	TRBD2	TRBJ2-7	TGCGCCAGCAGTCGAAGCGGGGCCTCCTACGAGCAGTACTTC	CASSRSGASYEQYF
.	TRBV7-3	.	TRBJ1-1	TGTGCCAGCAGCTTAGGGCCAGGGGTAACTGAAGCTTTCTTT	CASSLGPGVTEAFF
.	TRBV7-8	.	TRBJ1-1	TGTGCCAGCAGCTTAATTATGGTTGGAGCTTTCTTT	CASSLIMVGAFF
.	TRBV20-1	.	TRBJ1-2	TGCAGTGCTAGAACTTCAGGGAACTCGGGCGGCTACACCTTC	CSARTSGNSGGYTF
.	TRBV27	.	TRBJ2-5	TGTGCCAGCTCGTGGGGAAACCAAGAGACCCAGTACTTC	CASSWGNQETQYF
many	TRBV6-5	TRBD1	TRBJ2-7	TGTGCCAGCAGTGTACCCGGGACAGAGACCTACGAGCAGTACTTC	CASSVPGTETYEQYF
.	TRBV20-1	.	TRBJ2-1	TGCAGTGCTGGTTACAATGAGCAGTTCTTC	CSAGYNEQFF
.	TRBV12-3/TRBV12-4	.	TRBJ2-7	TGTGCCAGCAGTTCTGCCAGCAGCTTGGACCCCGGGTCCTACGAGCAGTACTTC	CASSSASSLDPGSYEQYF
.	TRBV7-8	.	TRBJ2-7	TGTGCCAGCAGCTTAAGTGTCCAACGTTACGAGCAGTACTTC	CASSLSVQRYEQYF
.	TRBV19	.	TRBJ2-5	TGTGCCAGTGGCCAGGGGTTCGGAGAGACCCAGTACTTC	CASGQGFGETQYF
.	TRBV7-9	.	TRBJ2-1	TGTGCCAGCAGCTTAGGGCTATCAGATTACAATGAGCAGTTCTTC	CASSLGLSDYNEQFF
few	TRBV11-2	.	TRBJ1-1	TGTGCCAGCAGCTTAGGGGCAGGCACTGAAGCTTTCTTT	CASSLGAGTEAFF
.	TRBV3-1	.	TRBJ2-6	TGTGCCAGCAGCCAAGATCCTGGTGGGGCCAACGTCCTGACTTTC	CASSQDPGGANVLTF
many	TRBV5-1	TRBD1	TRBJ1-2	TGCGCCAGCAGCTCCAGGGGACAGAACTATGGCTACACCTTC	CASSSRGQNYGYTF
many	TRBV27	TRBD1	TRBJ2-7	TGTGCCAGCAGCACAGACAGGGCGAACTCCTACGAGCAGTACTTC	CASSTDRANSYEQYF
.	TRBV9	.	TRBJ2-3	TGTGCCAGCAGCGAAACTTCTAGCGTCACAGATACGCAGTATTTT	CASSETSSVTDTQYF
.	TRBV2	TRBD1	TRBJ1-1	TGTGCCAGCCTCAGGGGGTCACTGAACACTGGAGCTTTCTTT	CASLRGSLNTGAFF
.	TRBV7-9	TRBD1	TRBJ1-2	TGTGCCAGCAGCTTAGCGGGACAGGGGGACTATGGCTACACCTTC	CASSLAGQGDYGYTF
.	TRBV7-3	.	TRBJ2-6	TGTGCCAGCAGCACCCAACCAGCCTCTGGGGCCAACGTCCTGACTTTC	CASSTQPASGANVLTF
medium-sized	TRBV4-2	TRBD1	TRBJ1-2	TGTGCCAGCAGCGTACCGGGACAGGAGCTCACTAACTATGGCTACACCTTC	CASSVPGQELTNYGYTF
.	TRBV20-1	TRBD2	TRBJ2-3	TGCAGTGCTAGCCGGCAAGCGGGGGGCGCAGATACGCAGTATTTT	CSASRQAGGADTQYF
few	TRBV7-2	TRBD2	TRBJ2-1	TGTGCCAGCAGCTCCCATAGCGGGCTATACAATGAGCAGTTCTTC	CASSSHSGLYNEQFF
.	TRBV20-1	.	TRBJ2-7	TGCAGTGCTAGATGGGGTGGGAACTACGAGCAGTACTTC	CSARWGGNYEQYF
once	TRBV29-1	TRBD2	TRBJ2-2	TGCAGCGCCCTTGGACTAGCATCCACCGGGGAGCTGTTTTTT	CSALGLASTGELFF
.	TRBV11-3	.	TRBJ1-5	TGTGCCAGCAGCTTAGATTGGCCGACGGTTAGGGATCAGCCCCAGCATTTT	CASSLDWPTVRDQPQHF
few	TRBV12-3/TRBV12-4	.	TRBJ2-3	TGTGCCAGCAGTCCATCCACAGATACGCAGTATTTT	CASSPSTDTQYF
many	TRBV4-1	TRBD2	TRBJ2-5	TGCGCCAGCAGCAAACAAGGACTAGCGGGAGAAGAGACCCAGTACTTC	CASSKQGLAGEETQYF
many	TRBV6-2/TRBV6-3	TRBD1	TRBJ2-7	TGTGCCAGCAGTCCCATCCGGGACAGCTCCTACGAGCAGTACTTC	CASSPIRDSSYEQYF
.	TRBV29-1	.	TRBJ2-3	TGCAGCGTTGACGAGGCGCCAGATACACAGTATTTT	CSVDEAPDTQYF
.	TRBV7-8	.	TRBJ2-7	TGTGCCAGCAGCGAGCCGGGCCCGCGCGAGCAGTACTTC	CASSEPGPREQYF
.	TRBV29-1	.	TRBJ2-1	TGCAGCCACATAGGGGGTTACGATGAGCAGTTCTTC	CSHIGGYDEQFF
.	TRBV24-1	.	TRBJ1-1	TGTGCCACCAAGGCAGGTAAGAACACTGAAGCTTTCTTT	CATKAGKNTEAFF
.	TRBV5-6	.	TRBJ1-6	TGTGCCAGCAGGAATCGGGTCAATAATTCACCCCTCCACTTT	CASRNRVNNSPLHF
.	TRBV6-6	.	TRBJ2-7	TGTGCCAGCGGAATGGGGAAGTACTTC	CASGMGKYF
.	TRBV19	.	TRBJ2-2	TGTGCCAGTAGTATAGCAGCTTACACCGGGGAGCTGTTTTTT	CASSIAAYTGELFF
once	TRBV20-1	TRBD2	TRBJ2-7	TGCAGTGCTAGGCCCGCGGGGGACCCCTACGAGCAGTACTTC	CSARPAGDPYEQYF
.	TRBV9	TRBD2	TRBJ2-1	TGTGCCAGCAGCGTAGGTAGCGGGGGCATCTCCTGCGAGCAGTTCTTC	CASSVGSGGISCEQFF
many	TRBV4-3	TRBD2	TRBJ2-7	TGCGCCAGCAGCCAAGAGCCCGGCGGGAGTTCAGGCGAGCAGTACTTC	CASSQEPGGSSGEQYF
many	TRBV7-2	.	TRBJ2-3	TGTGCCAGCAGCTTTGGCGACACAGATACGCAGTATTTT	CASSFGDTDTQYF
few	TRBV7-2	TRBD1	TRBJ1-1	TGTGCCAGCCGGGGACAGGGGAACACTGAAGCTTTCTTT	CASRGQGNTEAFF
.	TRBV30	.	TRBJ1-5	TGTGCCTGGAGTGTTGTCGGAGGGGCGGGTCAGCCCCAGCATTTT	CAWSVVGGAGQPQHF
.	TRBV7-9	TRBD1	TRBJ2-7	TGTGCCAGCAGCTTAGTATACAGGGGCGCATCCTACGAGCAGTACTTC	CASSLVYRGASYEQYF
.	TRBV15	.	TRBJ1-6	TGTGCCACCAGCAGAGCTGGTTTCGGCTCCTATAATTCACCCCTCCACTTT	CATSRAGFGSYNSPLHF
.	TRBV5-4	.	TRBJ2-1	TGTGCCAGCAGCTGGGGGACCCCCGCGGACAATGAGCAGTTCTTC	CASSWGTPADNEQFF